The 30 T cell receptor beta chains presented below share a single source sample, sequenced in a study of shared clonotypes between healthy human individuals. Data came from immunoSEQ multiplex PCR; TCRdb stores just in-frame clones and leaves some out. The sample contains about 460,000 clones, around 77% of which appear only once. Sequenced sample: PBMCs. The receptors were sampled from a woman in her thirties or forties in good health. Some clones in this sample may be carry-over from other donors' samples.

In the case of this clone: This probably arose from a read error, given a far larger clone one base away. The V call is TRBV9, the J call TRBJ1-2; 7 bases align to TRBD1. CDR3 length equals 17 residues. Germline CDR1 SGDLS, CDR2 YYNGEE. The CDR3 DNA sequence: TGTGCCGGCAGCCTGAGACAGGGCCCCGATTCTTTATATGGCTACACCTTC. This sequence encodes CAGSLRQGPDSLYGYTF.

This clone was observed once. The chain employs TRBV7-2 and TRBJ1-5; possible D gene TRBD1, 6 bases. V was trimmed by 10 bases and J by 1 base, leaving 17 bases between them. The CDR3 is made up of 15 amino acids. Germline CDR1 SGHTA, CDR2 FQGNSA. CDR3 sequence reads: CATALGGPSNQPQHF. The CDR3 nucleotides read TGTGCCACCGCGCTGGGGGGCCCCAGCAATCAGCCCCAGCATTTT.

The chain carries TRBV5-1 and TRBJ2-2, with 8 bases matching TRBD1. The trim removed 0 bases at V and 4 bases at J, leaving 2 bases unmatched. Germline CDR1 and CDR2: SGHRS and YFSETQ. The CDR3 is 15 residues long. The CDR3 reads CASSLGGTGTGELFF. Written as DNA, the CDR3 is TGCGCCAGCAGCTTGGGCGGGACAGGCACCGGGGAGCTGTTTTTT.

Concerning this clone itself: Being one base from a much bigger clone, this may be a read error. This chain links TRBV7-2 with TRBJ2-5; TRBD1 is a possible D gene (7 bases). This CDR3 spans 11 amino acids. Germline CDR1 is SGHTA and CDR2 is FQGNSA. The ends were cut back, 5 bases at V and 7 bases at J, with 8 bases in the middle. The CDR3 loop is CASSQGGTQYF. CDR3 DNA: TGTGCCAGCAGCCAGGGGGGGACCCAGTACTTC.

The V call is TRBV4-2, the J call TRBJ2-7; TRBD1 matches 11 bases. CDR3 length: 16 amino acids. Germline CDR1 reads LGHNA; CDR2 reads YNFKEQ. The ends lost 2 bases at V and 3 bases at J; junction bases unmatched: 6. The CDR3, as DNA: TGTGCCAGCAGCCAAAAGGACGGGACAGGGGGCTACGAGCAGTACTTC. Its protein is CASSQKDGTGGYEQYF.

For this clone: This likely stems from a read error, as it lies one base from a far larger clone. The rearrangement joins TRBV12-2 to TRBJ1-2. TRBV12-2 corresponds to a pseudogene. The CDR3 spans 18 residues. CDR3 in DNA: TGTGCAAGTCGCTTAGTGCTGGAAAGCGGGACCGCCAACTGTGGCTACACCTTC. Amino acid sequence: CASRLVLESGTANCGYTF.

This clone was seen a handful of times. The chain is built from TRBV19 and TRBJ1-5, with D possibly matching TRBD1 (5 bases). Germline CDR1 reads LNHDA; CDR2 reads SQIVND (reference sequence). V lost 6 bases to trimming and J lost 7 bases, with 13 bases between them. The CDR3 runs 13 residues. This CDR3 is CASSWEGRQPQHF. The CDR3, as DNA: TGTGCCAGTAGCTGGGAGGGGAGGCAGCCCCAGCATTTT.

The sample holds a few counts of this clone. The J gene is TRBJ2-2, the V gene TRBV9; no definite D call. The V and J ends lost 1 base and 6 bases respectively, with 10 bases between them. Germline lookup yields CDR1 SGDLS and CDR2 YYNGEE. CDR3 length equals 14 residues. As DNA, the CDR3 is TGTGCCAGCAGCGTAAGGCCGGCGTCCGGGGAGCTGTTTTTT. Protein product: CASSVRPASGELFF.

The J gene is TRBJ1-5, the V gene TRBV5-5, with D maybe TRBD1 (6 bases). V shed 4 bases and J shed 3 bases, with 11 bases lying between them. The CDR3 loop spans 14 amino acids. The germline gives CDR1 SGHKS, CDR2 YYEKEE (reference sequence). The CDR3 is CASSLDRNNQPQHF. DNA for the CDR3: TGTGCCAGCAGCCTAGACAGGAACAATCAGCCCCAGCATTTT.

The chain combines TRBV2 with TRBJ2-2, with 8 bases matching TRBD1. CDR3 length equals 15 residues. Germline V gives CDR1 SNHLY, CDR2 FYNNEI. V lost 2 bases to trimming and J lost 6 bases; unmatched junction nucleotides: 5. CDR3 sequence reads: CASSERSGGPGELFF. For the CDR3, the DNA is TGTGCCAGCAGTGAACGATCAGGGGGCCCCGGGGAGCTGTTTTTT.

Notes on this clone: A far more abundant clone sits one base away, making this likely a read error. The conserved closing phenylalanine or tryptophan is absent in this CDR3, likely reflecting a read error. This sequence joins TRBV30 and TRBJ2-7; 9 bases are shared with TRBD2. Trimming at V came to 5 bases and at J to 0 bases, leaving 5 bases not matched to a gene. Germline CDR1 GTSNPN, CDR2 SVGIG (reference sequence). The CDR3 covers 14 residues. CDR3 region: CAWRKAGGSYEQYS. The CDR3 coding sequence is TGTGCCTGGCGAAAAGCGGGAGGCTCCTACGAGCAGTACTCC.

This clone was recorded only once. The chain has TRBV7-9 and TRBJ2-1; possibly TRBD1 or TRBD2 for D (8 bases each). Germline V CDR1 and CDR2: SEHNR, FQNEAQ (reference sequence). The CDR3 length is 15 residues. V was clipped by 1 base and J by 12 bases, with 19 bases between them. CDR3 coding DNA: TGTGCCAGCAGCTTAGGGACAGGGATAGCGGGAAGGCAGTTCTTC. Its protein is CASSLGTGIAGRQFF.

This clone was counted only a few times. The chain joins TRBV15 to TRBJ2-7; D might be TRBD1 (6 bases). The CDR3 has 16 residues. V was pared by 5 bases and J by 0 bases, with 17 bases between. Germline assignment: CDR1 LNHNV and CDR2 YYDKDF (reference sequence). The CDR3 here is CATSPASGDTSYEQYF. The DNA for the CDR3 is TGTGCCACCAGCCCTGCGTCTGGGGACACCTCCTACGAGCAGTACTTC.

This clone was seen ten or more times. Within the sample, other DNA sequences also encode this same CDR3. The chain combines TRBV7-2 with TRBJ2-7; perhaps TRBD1 as D (6 bases). The CDR3 has 15 amino acids. Germline V gene sequence: CDR1 SGHTA, CDR2 FQGNSA. V was shortened by 5 bases and J by 4 bases, with 18 bases between the two germline ends. The CDR3 loop is CASSESGTRSYEQYF. For the CDR3, the DNA is TGTGCCAGCAGCGAATCCGGGACAAGATCATACGAGCAGTACTTC.

The table lists this clone with a few counts. The gene calls are TRBV30 and TRBJ1-2, with D possibly matching TRBD1 (6 bases). Germline V gives CDR1 GTSNPN, CDR2 SVGIG (reference sequence). CDR3 length: 11 amino acids. V gave up 7 bases and J gave up 7 bases, with 13 bases separating them. CDR3 residues: CASSKGGGYTF. CDR3 bases: TGTGCCTCCTCGAAGGGGGGTGGCTACACCTTC.

Note on this clone: In the same sample, other DNA sequences code for this CDR3. The chain uses TRBV7-9 and TRBJ2-7; D is uncertain. V lost 3 bases and J lost 2, with 2 bases in between. The CDR3 runs 11 residues. Germline lookup yields CDR1 SEHNR and CDR2 FQNEAQ (reference sequence). For the CDR3, the DNA is TGTGCCAGCAGCTTTACCTACGAGCAGTACTTC. This encodes CASSFTYEQYF.

This sequence joins TRBV5-1 and TRBJ2-7; 9 bases line up with TRBD2. The CDR3 covers 16 residues. CDR1 and CDR2 from the germline V gene are SGHRS and YFSETQ. The J segment lost 3 bases and the V segment lost 4 bases, leaving 11 bases of the junction unmatched. The CDR3 spells CASSPFSTSGDYEQYF. The CDR3 DNA is TGCGCCAGCAGCCCTTTCTCGACTAGCGGAGACTACGAGCAGTACTTC.

The chain combines TRBV15 with TRBJ2-7, with D tentatively TRBD1 or TRBD2 (5 bases each). V was trimmed by 1 base and J by 2 bases, leaving 12 bases between them. This CDR3 has 15 amino acids. Germline-derived CDR1 and CDR2 are LNHNV and YYDKDF (reference sequence). Written as DNA, the CDR3 is TGTGCCACCAGCAGAGTCGCGGGCAGGGCCTACGAGCAGTACTTC. Amino acids: CATSRVAGRAYEQYF.

The V and J genes are TRBV9 and TRBJ2-2; the match to TRBD2 covers 7 bases. The CDR3 has 14 amino acids. CDR1 is SGDLS, CDR2 YYNGEE, per germline. V was clipped by 2 bases and J by 8 bases; unmatched bases: 6. The CDR3 coding sequence is TGTGCCAGCAGCGTCTGGTCGGGAGGTGGGGAGCTGTTTTTT. This translates into CASSVWSGGGELFF. Complete variable domain (other parts from reference TRBV9 and TRBJ2-2): DSGVTQTPKHLITATGQRVTLRCSPRSGDLSVYWYQQSLDQGLQFLIQYYNGEERAKGNILERFSAQQFPDLHSELNLSSLELGDSALYFCASSVWSGGGELFFGEGSRLTVL.

Worth noting for this clone: A far larger clone lies a single base away; this is likely a read error. The rearrangement uses TRBV10-3 and TRBJ2-2; perhaps D is TRBD1 or TRBD2 (5 bases each). Germline CDR1 ENHRY, CDR2 SYGVKD. The CDR3 extends over 14 amino acids. CDR3 loop: CASRSGTDTGELLF. The CDR3 nucleotides read TGTGCCAGCAGGTCAGGGACGGACACCGGGGAGCTGCTTTTT.

Ten or more counts support this clone. The V call is TRBV21-1, the J call TRBJ1-2; the DNA was not used to check the table's D call, TRBD1. TRBV21-1 is flagged as a pseudogene. CDR3 size: 15 residues. The CDR3 here is CASTPRLGQGYGYTF. CDR3 DNA: TGTGCCAGCACCCCAAGATTAGGACAGGGCTATGGCTACACCTTC.

J is TRBJ1-3 and V is TRBV5-4; 7 bases are shared with TRBD1. The V gene end was trimmed by 4 bases and the J gene end by 0 bases; junction bases not matched to a gene: 7. The CDR3 is made up of 16 amino acids. CDR1 is SGHNT and CDR2 is YYREEE in the germline V gene (reference sequence). The CDR3 here is CASSEGQPLSGNTIYF. CDR3 nucleotide sequence: TGTGCCAGCAGCGAGGGACAGCCTCTCTCTGGAAACACCATATATTTT. Supplemented by reference TRBV5-4 and TRBJ1-3, the full variable domain reads ETGVTQSPTHLIKTRGQQVTLRCSSQSGHNTVSWYQQALGQGPQFIFQYYREEENGRGNFPPRFSGLQFPNYSSELNVNALELDDSALYLCASSEGQPLSGNTIYFGEGSWLTVV.

V gene TRBV11-2 combines with J gene TRBJ2-1, with D maybe TRBD2 (7 bases). The CDR3 consists of 15 residues. Germline CDR1 SGHAT, CDR2 FQNNGV. Trimming took 5 bases from V and 5 from J, leaving 16 bases between them. The CDR3: CASSPRGATNNEQFF. As DNA, the CDR3 is TGTGCCAGCAGCCCCCGGGGGGCCACAAACAATGAGCAGTTCTTC.

This chain joins TRBV28 and TRBJ2-7; D is perhaps TRBD1 (5 bases). Trimming stripped 2 bases from V and 5 bases from J, with 10 bases between. The CDR3 runs to 13 residues. Germline V gene data show CDR1 as MDHEN and CDR2 as SYDVKM. CDR3 DNA sequence: TGTGCCAGCAGTTTAAGTGCCAGGGACGAGCAGTACTTC. Translated: CASSLSARDEQYF.

This chain connects TRBV11-2 to TRBJ2-7; D uncertain. The CDR3 is made up of 14 amino acids. CDR1 and CDR2 (germline): SGHAT, FQNNGV. The V end was cut by 3 bases, the J end by 0 bases, with 9 bases between. The CDR3 nucleotides are TGTGCCAGCAGCTTTGGCCGAAGCTCCTACGAGCAGTACTTC. Its translation: CASSFGRSSYEQYF. The entire variable domain, with the rest obtained from reference TRBV11-2 and TRBJ2-7, is as follows: EAGVAQSPRYKIIEKRQSVAFWCNPISGHATLYWYQQILGQGPKLLIQFQNNGVVDDSQLPKDRFSAERLKGVDSTLKIQPAKLEDSAVYLCASSFGRSSYEQYFGPGTRLTVT.

The chain employs TRBV30 and TRBJ2-7; perhaps D is TRBD1 or TRBD2 (5 bases each). Germline CDR1 and CDR2: GTSNPN and SVGIG (reference sequence). V lost 4 bases, J lost 7 bases, and 14 bases lay in between. The CDR3 length is 12 residues. Here the CDR3 DNA reads TGTGCCTGGACAGGGAGTACCCGGGAGCAGTACTTC. This encodes CAWTGSTREQYF.

This clone was counted a single time. Since a far larger clone is one base different, this is likely a read error. The rearrangement joins TRBV29-1 to TRBJ2-1; D possibly corresponds to TRBD2 (6 bases). Germline assignment: CDR1 SQVTM and CDR2 ANQGSEA. V was trimmed by 5 bases and J by 4 bases, leaving 12 bases between them. CDR3 length: 13 amino acids. In DNA form, the CDR3 reads TGCAGCGTTTCGACTAGACCTTACAATGAGCAGTTCTTC. Residues: CSVSTRPYNEQFF.

The CDR3: CASSLGITEAFF. The DNA for the CDR3 is TGTGCCAGCAGCTTGGGTATCACTGAAGCTTTCTTT. The chain has TRBV5-4 and TRBJ1-1; D not certain. V was pared by 0 bases and J by 4 bases, with 4 bases between. Germline loops: CDR1 SGHNT, CDR2 YYREEE (reference sequence). This CDR3 has 12 amino acids.

A word on this clone: One base separates it from a far larger clone, so it is likely a read error. V usage is TRBV2 and J usage is TRBJ2-7, with TRBD2 identical over 7 bases. Germline V CDR1 and CDR2: SNHLY, FYNNEI. The length of the CDR3 is 14 residues. CDR3 sequence (DNA): TGTGCCAGCAGTGTTCAAGCGGGACCCTACGGGCAGTACTTC. Encoded protein: CASSVQAGPYGQYF.

The J gene is TRBJ1-3, the V gene TRBV11-2, with a possible D match to TRBD1 (6 bases). CDR3 length: 15 residues. Germline CDR1 reads SGHAT; CDR2 reads FQNNGV. V shed 5 bases and J shed 2 bases, with 13 bases lying between them. The CDR3 spells CASSATGTTGNTIYF. CDR3 DNA: TGTGCCAGCAGCGCAACCGGGACAACTGGAAACACCATATATTTT.